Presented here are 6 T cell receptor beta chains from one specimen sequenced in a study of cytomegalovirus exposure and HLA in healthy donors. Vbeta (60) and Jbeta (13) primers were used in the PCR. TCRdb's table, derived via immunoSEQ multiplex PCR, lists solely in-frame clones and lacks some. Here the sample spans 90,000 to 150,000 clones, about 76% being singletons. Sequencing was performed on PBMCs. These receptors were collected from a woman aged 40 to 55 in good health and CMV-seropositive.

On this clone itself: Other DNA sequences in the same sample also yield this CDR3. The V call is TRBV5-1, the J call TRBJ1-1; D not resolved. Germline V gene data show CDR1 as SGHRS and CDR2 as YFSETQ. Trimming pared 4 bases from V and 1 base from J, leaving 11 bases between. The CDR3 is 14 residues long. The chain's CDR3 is CASSPGGGNTEAFF. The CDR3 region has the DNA TGCGCCAGCAGCCCCGGAGGAGGGAACACTGAAGCTTTCTTT.

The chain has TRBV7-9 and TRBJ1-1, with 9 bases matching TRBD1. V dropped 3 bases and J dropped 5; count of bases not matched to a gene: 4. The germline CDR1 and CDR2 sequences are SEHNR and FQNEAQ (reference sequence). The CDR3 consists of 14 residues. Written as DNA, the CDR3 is TGTGCCAGCAGCTTCACAGGGGGCAGAACTGAAGCTTTCTTT. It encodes CASSFTGGRTEAFF. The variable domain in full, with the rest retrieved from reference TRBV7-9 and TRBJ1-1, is DTGVSQNPRHKITKRGQNVTFRCDPISEHNRLYWYRQTLGQGPEFLTYFQNEAQLEKSRLLSDRFSAERPKGSFSTLEIQRTEQGDSAMYLCASSFTGGRTEAFFGQGTRLTVV.

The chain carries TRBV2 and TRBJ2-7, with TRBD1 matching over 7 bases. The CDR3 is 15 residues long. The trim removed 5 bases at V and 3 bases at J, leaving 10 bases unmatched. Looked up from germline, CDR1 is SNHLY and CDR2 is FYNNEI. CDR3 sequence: CASSSGTAQHYEQYF. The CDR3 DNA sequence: TGTGCCAGCAGTTCCGGGACAGCTCAACACTACGAGCAGTACTTC.

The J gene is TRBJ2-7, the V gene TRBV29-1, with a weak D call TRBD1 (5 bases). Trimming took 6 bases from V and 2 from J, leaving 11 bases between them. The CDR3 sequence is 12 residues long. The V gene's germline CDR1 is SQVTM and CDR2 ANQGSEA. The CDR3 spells CSVVKGTYEQYF. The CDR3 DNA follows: TGCAGCGTGGTGAAGGGGACCTACGAGCAGTACTTC.

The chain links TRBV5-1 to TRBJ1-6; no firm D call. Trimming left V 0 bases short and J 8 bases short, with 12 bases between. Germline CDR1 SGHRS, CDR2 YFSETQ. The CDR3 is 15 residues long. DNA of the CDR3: TGCGCCAGCAGCTTGGCGGGGATGGGTGATTCACCCCTCCACTTT. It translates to CASSLAGMGDSPLHF.

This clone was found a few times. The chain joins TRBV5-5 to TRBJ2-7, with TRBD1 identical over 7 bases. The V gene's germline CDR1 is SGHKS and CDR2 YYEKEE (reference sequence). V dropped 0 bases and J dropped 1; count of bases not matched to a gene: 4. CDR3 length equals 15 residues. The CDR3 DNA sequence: TGTGCCAGCAGCTTGGAAGGGGGCTTATCCTACGAGCAGTACTTC. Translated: CASSLEGGLSYEQYF.